The rows below give T cell receptor beta chains drawn from one sample of a study of radiation and T cells in renal cell carcinoma. Libraries were prepared by immunoSEQ multiplex PCR; TCRdb keeps only in-frame clonotypes and omits some of them. The profile shows more than 75,000 clones, 82% of them singletons. This specimen consisted of blood, obtained from a patient whose treatment included radiotherapy and nephrectomy. These receptors were obtained from a man aged 60-69 years with renal cell carcinoma. CDR3s include the opening cysteine and the closing phenylalanine or tryptophan. A D gene is named only where the DNA matches it firmly. Rows may omit the clone size; those that give it use once, few, many or a size class.

D gene | J gene | clone size | V gene | CDR3 DNA | CDR3 protein
TRBD2 | TRBJ2-7 | - | TRBV4-3 | TGCGCCAGCAGCCATCGACTAGCGGGGACCTACGAGCAGTACTTC | CASSHRLAGTYEQYF
TRBD2 | TRBJ2-1 | - | TRBV6-1 | TGTGCCAGCAGTGACCCGGGACTAGCGGGAGTTTATGAGCAGTTCTTC | CASSDPGLAGVYEQFF
- | TRBJ2-4 | - | TRBV7-2 | TGTGCCAGCAGCCCCCCTTTACCGGGCCTAGCCAAAAACATTCAGTACTTC | CASSPPLPGLAKNIQYF
- | TRBJ2-7 | - | TRBV11-2 | TGTGCCAGCAGCTTAGGTCGGGGGCGCGGCGAGCAGTACTTC | CASSLGRGRGEQYF
TRBD1 | TRBJ2-7 | - | TRBV4-2 | TGTGCCAGCAGCCTCCGGGACAGTTCCTACGAGCAGTACTTC | CASSLRDSSYEQYF
- | TRBJ2-5 | once | TRBV14 | TGTGCCAGCAGCCAACTTCGACACGAGGAGACCCAGTACTTC | CASSQLRHEETQYF
- | TRBJ2-3 | - | TRBV30 | TGTGCCTGGAGTGCGGGGACTTCCACCACAGATACGCAGTATTTT | CAWSAGTSTTDTQYF
TRBD2 | TRBJ2-7 | - | TRBV11-1 | TGTGCCAGCAGCTTAGCGTCGGGTAGCGGGAGTGCTGAGCAGTACTTC | CASSLASGSGSAEQYF
- | TRBJ1-1 | few | TRBV5-1 | TGCGCCAGCAGCTTCGCCCAGTCGAACACTGAAGCTTTCTTT | CASSFAQSNTEAFF
TRBD2 | TRBJ2-3 | - | TRBV15 | TGTGCCACCAGCAGAGCCCCCGGGACTAGCGGGGCCTTCGATACGCAGTATTTT | CATSRAPGTSGAFDTQYF
- | TRBJ1-1 | few | TRBV4-1 | TGCGCCAGCAGCCAAGGTGAAGGGATGAGCACTGAAGCTTTCTTT | CASSQGEGMSTEAFF
- | TRBJ2-1 | - | TRBV7-9 | TGTGCCAGCAGCTGGAATGAAGGGCAGTTCTTC | CASSWNEGQFF
- | TRBJ2-7 | - | TRBV7-8 | TGTGCCAGCCGCAGGGTCCCCTACGAGCAGTACTTC | CASRRVPYEQYF
- | TRBJ2-2 | - | TRBV19 | TGTGCCAGTAGCATCCGGGACGGCAGCCTCATCGCCACTAGTGAGGGTTCCACCGGGGAGCTGTTTTTT | CASSIRDGSLIATSEGSTGELFF
- | TRBJ2-2 | few | TRBV2 | TGTGCCAGCCGCGGGTCCGAGAACGGGGAGCTGTTTTTT | CASRGSENGELFF
TRBD1 | TRBJ2-7 | few | TRBV6-5 | TGTGCCAGCAGTTACTCGAAAACAGGGGGATCCTACGAGCAGTACTTC | CASSYSKTGGSYEQYF
- | TRBJ1-2 | - | TRBV7-9 | TGTGCCAGCAGCTTCGCCGGGCAGGGATATGGCTACACCTTC | CASSFAGQGYGYTF
TRBD2 | TRBJ2-1 | - | TRBV5-1 | TGCGCCAGCAGCCAGAGTAGCGGGAGGGTGCCAAGCTCCTACAATGAGCAGTTCTTC | CASSQSSGRVPSSYNEQFF
TRBD1 | TRBJ2-1 | once | TRBV7-9 | TGTGCCAGCAGCTCGTACAGGGGGGCCCTCAATGAGCAGTTCTTC | CASSSYRGALNEQFF
TRBD1 | TRBJ2-7 | - | TRBV5-1 | TGCGCCAGCAGCTTAGACAGGGGGAACGAGCAGTACTTC | CASSLDRGNEQYF